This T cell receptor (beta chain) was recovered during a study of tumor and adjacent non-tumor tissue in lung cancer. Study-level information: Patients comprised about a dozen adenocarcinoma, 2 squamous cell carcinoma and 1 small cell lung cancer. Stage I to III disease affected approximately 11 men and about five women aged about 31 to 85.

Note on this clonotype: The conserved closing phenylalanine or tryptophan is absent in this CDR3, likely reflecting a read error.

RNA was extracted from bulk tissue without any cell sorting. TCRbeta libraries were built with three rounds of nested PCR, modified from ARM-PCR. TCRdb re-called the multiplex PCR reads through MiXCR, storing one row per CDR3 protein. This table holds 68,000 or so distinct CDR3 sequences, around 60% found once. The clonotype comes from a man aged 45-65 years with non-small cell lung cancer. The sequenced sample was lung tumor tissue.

CDR3 in amino acids: CASSFSGLVGFQYL. Here the CDR3 DNA reads TGTGCCAGCAGCTTTTCGGGACTAGTTGGATTTCAGTACCTC. The V and J genes are TRBV11-2 and TRBJ2-4, with 8 bases matching TRBD2. Germline lookup yields CDR1 SGHAT and CDR2 FQNNGV. The J segment lost 11 bases and the V segment lost 3 bases, leaving 9 bases of the junction unmatched. CDR3 length: 14 residues.